This T cell receptor (beta chain) was recorded in a study of molecular identifiers for immune sequencing clone quantification (dated by TCRdb to 2017 to 2018). About the full investigation: For a replicate experiment, RNA from approximately 20,000 or 100,000 naive CD8 T cells was divided into five aliquots, and four of the five aliquots were sequenced. CD8 T cells were used in a methods study to benchmark molecular-identifier clustering-based TCR repertoire sequencing (MIDCIRS) and TCR RNA copy counting.

Libraries of naive CD8 T cells were built from approximately 20,000 to 1,000,000 sorted cells, with 10%, 30% or 50% of the purified RNA used. Naive CD8 T cells, defined as CD8+CD4-CCR7+CD45RA+, were FACS-sorted into RLT Plus buffer on a BD FACSAria II. Detection sensitivity was tested by spiking Jurkat RNA equal to roughly ten TCR copies' worth into samples containing about 20,000-1,100,000 naive CD8 T cells. CD8 T cells were enriched with RosetteSep CD8+ T Cell Enrichment Cocktail and Ficoll-Paque, followed by ACK red cell lysis. Study-wide conclusions, independent of this receptor: Spiked-in Jurkat TCR RNA equal to a single cell's worth was reported to be detectable even within 1,100,000 naive CD8 T cells. Highly expanded clone sizes could be underestimated because identical TCR molecules may share a barcode. Naive libraries contained spiked-in Jurkat TCR RNA (approximately ten copies' worth), which is not part of the donor repertoire. In CMV-specific effector cells, over 98% of molecules were held by clones above 20 RNA copies, whereas under 1% of molecules were held by such clones in naive cells. When barcode sub-clustering was left out, chimeric consensus sequences inflated TCR diversity, with chimeras reaching as high as 47%. Modeling indicated approximately 3.2 TCR RNA copies recovered per cell, compared with roughly 10 by digital PCR, which implies a capture efficiency of around 31%.

Per the germline V gene (reference sequence), LNHDA is the CDR1 and SQIVND is the CDR2. From the cysteine through the phenylalanine, the CDR3 covers 12 amino acids. The only DNA kept is the CDR3, 36 bases in frame from the first base. Trimming costs V 5 bases and J 3 bases, and their ends lie 8 bases apart. The library was built by means of PCR. Sequencing took place on an Illumina HiSeq 4000. Bulk TCR libraries were generated as previously described, with the TCR primers listed in Table S5 used. Purification of total RNA was performed with the Qiagen AllPrep DNA/RNA kit. Reads from multiple sequencing runs of the same library were pooled before analysis. Concerning the study's data processing: Reads were retained only if the reads had an exact TCR constant sequence, and the retained reads were trimmed to 150 nt and grouped according to their 12-nt molecular barcodes. Within each barcode group, reads were sub-clustered at a 15% Levenshtein threshold, and quality-weighted consensus sequences were built per RNA molecule. Non-functional sequences were removed, as were lower-count sequences one edit away from another. Barcode sub-clusters with fewer than 20% of the maximum read count were removed, based on fitting two negative binomial distributions. TCRdb reanalyzed the raw reads on its own, using fastp at Q25 for trimming and MiXCR for clone calling, and kept in-frame beta chains. One record per CDR3 amino acid sequence lists the most common genes and DNA. The V and J calls were not made by the authors but by TCRdb's processing. Counted in this sample were 90,000 or so distinct CDR3 sequences; around a fifth of them appeared once. The ten largest clonotypes hold around 1% of the sample.

This clonotype has more than one count but fewer than ten. Its antigen is not yet known. Base qualities were left out, and no much larger clone turns up one base away. The TCR comes from a human donor in good health. Some libraries in this study had Jurkat cell RNA spiked in. The sample consisted of naive CD8+ T cells from blood, with Jurkat cell RNA spiked in. The intended sense of this specimen's cell subset or site label: FACS-sorted CD8+CD4-CCR7+CD45RA+ naive T cells. The sequence is built from TRBV19 and TRBJ2-7; the D gene assignment is ambiguous. The DNA sequence is as follows: TGTGCCAGTAGTTCAGCAGACTACGAGCAGTACTTC. Its protein product is CASSSADYEQYF.